The next 30 T cell receptor beta chains were all read from a single sample in a study of response to subunit inactivated influenza vaccine. Using its own MiXCR run on the RT-PCR reads, TCRdb lists one record per CDR3 protein. The data contain around 190,000 distinct CDR3 sequences, around 9% of them seen just once; the ten biggest clones take up about 11%. Sequencing was performed on non-naive T cells sorted from PBMCs, taken on the day of vaccination. The source of these receptors is a man in his fifties or sixties who received an inactivated influenza vaccine.

This chain connects TRBV30 to TRBJ1-1; 10 bases agree with TRBD1. Trimming took 2 bases from V and 10 from J; bases not matched to a gene: 13. The length of the CDR3 is 15 residues. The germline gives CDR1 GTSNPN, CDR2 SVGIG (reference sequence). The CDR3 DNA follows: TGTGCCTGGAGTCCAACCGACAGGGGGCCCTCGAGAGCTTTCTTT. Translation: CAWSPTDRGPSRAFF.

The J gene is TRBJ2-1, the V gene TRBV20-1, with 7 bases fitting TRBD1. V shed 5 bases, J shed 0 bases, and the junction held 7 bases outside the gene matches. The CDR3 covers 15 residues. Germline lookup yields CDR1 DFQATT and CDR2 SNEGSKA (reference sequence). The CDR3 nucleotides read TGCAGTGCTGGGGCGACAGGGAGCTCCTACAATGAGCAGTTCTTC. The encoded protein is CSAGATGSSYNEQFF.

This clonotype was picked up a small number of times. The chain is built from TRBV6-1 and TRBJ1-2; possibly TRBD1 for D (6 bases). V lost 7 bases and J lost 1, with 16 bases in between. The CDR3 runs to 15 residues. Germline V gene lookup returns CDR1 MNHNS and CDR2 SASEGT. CDR3 DNA: TGTGCCAGCACTCGACTGTCACAGGGTAACTATGGCTACACCTTC. Its protein is CASTRLSQGNYGYTF.

The chain uses TRBV3-1 and TRBJ1-3, with D possibly TRBD1 on 5 matching bases. Germline loops: CDR1 LGHDT, CDR2 YNNKEL (reference sequence). With 4 bases removed from V and 3 bases from J, the gap between germline ends came to 16 bases. The CDR3 sequence is 16 residues long. CDR3 region: CASSRGPGLGGNTIYF. The CDR3 DNA follows: TGTGCCAGCAGCCGAGGTCCAGGGCTTGGTGGAAACACCATATATTTT.

The rearrangement joins TRBV18 to TRBJ2-1; D may match TRBD1 or TRBD2 (6 bases each). CDR1 is KGHSH and CDR2 is LQKENI in the germline V gene. Trimming left V 3 bases short and J 8 bases short, with 20 bases between. The CDR3 is 16 residues long. The CDR3: CASSPSEGGLGHEQFF. The CDR3 nucleotides are TGTGCCAGCTCACCCTCGGAGGGGGGCCTAGGGCATGAGCAGTTCTTC.

This chain links TRBV6-1 with TRBJ2-1, with TRBD2 matching 9 bases. The junction had 8 bases not matched to a gene; V was cut back by 4 bases and J by 7 bases. The length of the CDR3 is 15 residues. The germline V gene has CDR1 MNHNS and CDR2 SASEGT. The CDR3 coding sequence is TGTGCCAGCAGTGCAAGCGGGGGGCATGCGAATGAGCAGTTCTTC. Residues: CASSASGGHANEQFF.

The chain uses TRBV6-2 or TRBV6-3 and TRBJ2-5; D might be TRBD1 or TRBD2, each matching 5 bases. CDR3 length equals 13 residues. V lost 6 bases to trimming and J lost 5 bases, with 13 bases between them. The germline gives CDR1 MNHEY, CDR2 SVGEGT. CDR3 sequence (DNA): TGTGCCAGCAGGGACTTGGCAGGGGAGACCCAGTACTTC. It is translated as CASRDLAGETQYF.

This sequence joins TRBV7-8 and TRBJ2-7; D unresolved. Germline V gene sequence: CDR1 SGHVS, CDR2 FQNEAQ. This CDR3 region has 14 residues. Trimming shortened V by 2 bases and J by 2 bases, and 10 bases separated the two germline ends. The DNA of the CDR3 is TGTGCCAGCAGCTTAAATGCAGACACCTACGAGCAGTACTTC. It translates to CASSLNADTYEQYF.

This clonotype was detected a few times. The chain couples TRBV9 to TRBJ2-1; 12 bases are shared with TRBD1. The junction had 2 bases not matched to a gene; V was cut back by 1 base and J by 6 bases. This CDR3 has 15 amino acids. Germline CDR1 and CDR2: SGDLS and YYNGEE. The CDR3 region is CASSVLGQGANEQFF. The CDR3 DNA reads as TGTGCCAGCAGCGTACTGGGACAGGGGGCCAATGAGCAGTTCTTC.

This clonotype has at least ten counts. The rearrangement links TRBV10-3 to TRBJ2-1, with D perhaps matching TRBD1 (5 bases). Trimming pared 0 bases from V and 5 bases from J, leaving 14 bases between. Germline assignment: CDR1 ENHRY and CDR2 SYGVKD. This CDR3 region has 16 residues. CDR3 coding DNA: TGTGCCATCAGTGAGTCGATCCAGGGTCGAGACAATGAGCAGTTCTTC. Translation: CAISESIQGRDNEQFF.

As regards this clonotype: The junction and the germline gene differ at one end; a read error may be behind it. The chain links TRBV5-1 to TRBJ1-1; tentative D call: TRBD1 (5 bases). This CDR3 region has 12 residues. CDR1 and CDR2 (germline): SGHRS, YFSETQ. The CDR3 loop is CASSPGRPEALF. CDR3 DNA: TGCGCCAGCAGCCCGGGACGGCCTGAAGCTCTCTTT. The whole variable domain, filled in from reference TRBV5-1 and TRBJ1-1, reads KAGVTQTPRYLIKTRGQQVTLSCSPISGHRSVSWYQQTPGQGLQFLFEYFSETQRNKGNFPGRFSGRQFSNSRSEMNVSTLELGDSALYLCASSPGRPEALFGQGTRLTVV.

The chain links TRBV20-1 to TRBJ1-5; D ambiguous. CDR1 and CDR2 (germline): DFQATT, SNEGSKA (reference sequence). V was trimmed by 1 base and J by 0 bases, leaving 16 bases between them. The CDR3 sequence is 17 residues long. The CDR3 nucleotides are TGCAGTGCTAGAGGAGGTGGCACACCGTATAGCAATCAGCCCCAGCATTTT. Amino acids: CSARGGGTPYSNQPQHF.

V is TRBV4-2 and J is TRBJ2-4; no clear D gene. Trimming cost V 1 base and J 0 bases, with 10 bases left between them. The CDR3 is made up of 16 amino acids. Germline loops: CDR1 LGHNA, CDR2 YNFKEQ. CDR3 sequence (DNA): TGTGCCAGCAGCCAAGTGACTGATCTAGCCAAAAACATTCAGTACTTC. It is translated as CASSQVTDLAKNIQYF.

This clonotype was observed many times. The rearrangement links TRBV6-1 to TRBJ2-1; 7 nucleotides line up with TRBD2. There are 15 residues in the CDR3. The V segment lost 3 bases and the J segment 0 bases; nucleotides outside the gene matches: 2. The germline V gene has CDR1 MNHNS and CDR2 SASEGT. CDR3 region: CASSERGSSYNEQFF. The CDR3 DNA reads TGTGCCAGCAGTGAGCGGGGGAGCTCCTACAATGAGCAGTTCTTC.

The gene calls are TRBV20-1 and TRBJ1-5; D not certain. The CDR3 is 14 amino acids. V was clipped by 6 bases and J by 0 bases, with 12 bases between them. Germline assignment: CDR1 DFQATT and CDR2 SNEGSKA (reference sequence). CDR3 residues: CSAQYAYSNQPQHF. The CDR3 nucleotides read TGCAGTGCACAGTACGCGTATAGCAATCAGCCCCAGCATTTT.

This clonotype was found many times. The J gene is TRBJ2-2, the V gene TRBV18; a possible D gene is TRBD1 (5 bases). From germline, CDR1 is KGHSH and CDR2 LQKENI. The CDR3 covers 15 residues. Trimming left V 5 bases short and J 3 bases short, with 13 bases between. CDR3: CASSEGDQYTGELFF. CDR3 DNA sequence: TGTGCCAGCTCAGAAGGGGATCAGTACACCGGGGAGCTGTTTTTT.

The chain combines TRBV7-8 with TRBJ2-7, with 8 bases aligning to TRBD1. J gave up 3 bases and V 5 bases, and 9 bases lay outside the gene matches. The germline V gene encodes CDR1 SGHVS and CDR2 FQNEAQ. The CDR3 has 15 residues. CDR3 protein: CASSGRDRTSYEQYF. DNA for the CDR3: TGTGCCAGCAGCGGCCGGGACAGGACCAGCTACGAGCAGTACTTC. Complete variable domain (other parts from reference TRBV7-8 and TRBJ2-7): GAGVSQSPRYKVAKRGQDVALRCDPISGHVSLFWYQQALGQGPEFLTYFQNEAQLDKSGLPSDRFFAERPEGSVSTLKIQRTQQEDSAVYLCASSGRDRTSYEQYFGPGTRLTVT.

The V and J genes are TRBV10-3 and TRBJ1-5; D is uncertain. Germline V gives CDR1 ENHRY, CDR2 SYGVKD. The V gene lost 2 bases and the J gene lost 0 bases, with 8 bases spanning the gap. The CDR3 runs to 15 residues. The CDR3 loop reads CAISEHRDSNQPQHF. The CDR3 DNA reads TGTGCCATCAGTGAGCATCGGGATAGCAATCAGCCCCAGCATTTT.

This rearrangement joins TRBV20-1 to TRBJ2-7; TRBD2 might be the D (7 bases). V lost 3 bases and J lost 1, with 13 bases in between. The CDR3 is 14 residues long. Germline loops: CDR1 DFQATT, CDR2 SNEGSKA (reference sequence). This CDR3 reads CSASGGPNSYEQYF. CDR3 DNA sequence: TGCAGTGCTAGCGGGGGGCCCAATTCCTACGAGCAGTACTTC.

This clonotype showed up just a few times. The J gene is TRBJ2-3, the V gene TRBV7-9, with TRBD2 identical over 11 bases. The CDR3 extends over 17 amino acids. CDR1 and CDR2 (germline): SEHNR, FQNEAQ (reference sequence). Losses at the gene ends were 4 bases for V and 0 bases for J; bases not matched to a gene: 6. The CDR3 is CASSSLTSGASTDTQYF. The CDR3 DNA follows: TGTGCCAGCAGCTCCTTGACTAGCGGGGCCAGCACAGATACGCAGTATTTT. Supplemented by reference TRBV7-9 and TRBJ2-3, the full variable domain reads DTGVSQNPRHKITKRGQNVTFRCDPISEHNRLYWYRQTLGQGPEFLTYFQNEAQLEKSRLLSDRFSAERPKGSFSTLEIQRTEQGDSAMYLCASSSLTSGASTDTQYFGPGTRLTVL.

The rearrangement joins TRBV27 to TRBJ2-1; TRBD1 aligns across 10 bases. V lost 4 bases, J lost 7 bases, and 10 bases stayed unmatched. CDR1 and CDR2 (germline): MNHEY, SMNVEV (reference sequence). The CDR3 sequence is 16 residues long. The CDR3 sequence is CASSYTLGQGVNEQFF. CDR3 nucleotide sequence: TGTGCCAGCAGTTACACTCTCGGACAGGGGGTGAATGAGCAGTTCTTC.

This clonotype came up many times. The chain uses TRBV14 and TRBJ2-3; 9 nucleotides match TRBD2. Trimming removed 3 bases from V and 6 bases from J; junction bases left unmatched: 13. The CDR3 is made up of 17 amino acids. Looked up from germline, CDR1 is SGHDN and CDR2 is FVKESK. CDR3 amino acids: CASSQRGGPLRPDTQYF. In DNA, the CDR3 is TGTGCCAGCAGCCAGCGGGGGGGACCATTAAGACCGGATACGCAGTATTTT. Full variable domain (remainder filled in from reference TRBV14 and TRBJ2-3): EAGVTQFPSHSVIEKGQTVTLRCDPISGHDNLYWYRRVMGKEIKFLLHFVKESKQDESGMPNNRFLAERTGGTYSTLKVQPAELEDSGVYFCASSQRGGPLRPDTQYFGPGTRLTVL.

The chain links TRBV20-1 to TRBJ1-4, with 8 positions matching TRBD1. Trimming removed 4 bases from V and 8 bases from J; junction bases left unmatched: 6. This CDR3 comprises 13 residues. Germline CDR1 DFQATT, CDR2 SNEGSKA (reference sequence). CDR3 sequence reads: CSATRTGLEKLFF. CDR3 nucleotide sequence: TGCAGTGCTACTCGGACAGGGTTAGAAAAACTGTTTTTT.

This clonotype was seen a few times. The CDR3 sequence: CAIQRGGYEQYF. The CDR3 DNA follows: TGTGCCATCCAACGGGGGGGCTACGAGCAGTACTTC. The chain carries TRBV28 and TRBJ2-7, with 8 nucleotides matching TRBD2. V trimming: 10 bases; J trimming: 3 bases; junction bases outside the gene matches: 5. This CDR3 has 12 amino acids. Germline V gene lookup returns CDR1 MDHEN and CDR2 SYDVKM.

The V gene is TRBV24-1, the J gene TRBJ2-3; D gene unclear. V gave up 5 bases and J gave up 2 bases, with 10 bases separating them. Germline V gene sequence: CDR1 KGHDR, CDR2 SFDVKD. The CDR3 covers 14 residues. CDR3 in amino acids: CATSGDRLTDTQYF. As DNA, the CDR3 is TGTGCCACCAGTGGAGACCGACTCACAGATACGCAGTATTTT.

This chain uses TRBV5-1 with TRBJ1-2, with 7 bases fitting TRBD1. V lost 4 bases, J lost 5 bases, and 8 bases stayed unmatched. Germline CDR1 SGHRS, CDR2 YFSETQ. The CDR3 length is 14 residues. CDR3 sequence reads: CASSVEGQQYGYTF. The CDR3 DNA is TGCGCCAGCAGCGTAGAGGGACAGCAATATGGCTACACCTTC.

This clonotype was detected a few times. The chain joins TRBV30 to TRBJ1-6; 7 nucleotides line up with TRBD1. Looked up from germline, CDR1 is GTSNPN and CDR2 is SVGIG (reference sequence). The CDR3 totals 12 residues. V was clipped by 7 bases and J by 9 bases; unmatched bases: 6. CDR3 nucleotide sequence: TGTGCCTCCGACAGGGAGACTTCACCCCTCCACTTT. Translation gives CASDRETSPLHF.

This clonotype came up a few times. This rearrangement joins TRBV7-8 to TRBJ2-3; perhaps TRBD1 as D (5 bases). This CDR3 has 13 amino acids. Germline V gives CDR1 SGHVS, CDR2 FQNEAQ. Trimming pared 3 bases from V and 5 bases from J, leaving 9 bases between. The CDR3 is CASSFQGGDTQYF. The CDR3 bases are TGTGCCAGCAGCTTCCAGGGTGGAGATACGCAGTATTTT.

This chain connects TRBV30 to TRBJ2-3; D tentatively fits TRBD1 or TRBD2 (5 bases each). The CDR3 length is 13 residues. V shed 3 bases and J shed 0 bases, with 7 bases lying between them. Germline CDR1 is GTSNPN and CDR2 is SVGIG (reference sequence). CDR3 coding DNA: TGTGCCTGGAGGTGGGGGAGCACAGATACGCAGTATTTT. This codes for CAWRWGSTDTQYF. Filled out from reference TRBV30 and TRBJ2-3, the complete variable domain reads SQTIHQWPATLVQPVGSPLSLECTVEGTSNPNLYWYRQAAGRGLQLLFYSVGIGQISSEVPQNLSASRPQDRQFILSSKKLLLSDSGFYLCAWRWGSTDTQYFGPGTRLTVL.

The rearrangement joins TRBV5-5 to TRBJ1-2, with D hard to call. V dropped 1 base and J dropped 1 base, with 14 bases sitting between them. Germline loops: CDR1 SGHKS, CDR2 YYEKEE (reference sequence). The CDR3 runs to 16 residues. Here the CDR3 DNA reads TGTGCCAGCAGCTTGAGTTGGCAGATCCTTAACTATGGCTACACCTTC. Translation gives CASSLSWQILNYGYTF.